This section outlines one TCR beta chain sequence together with its context. This CDR3 spans 18 amino acids. Germline V gene lookup returns CDR1 MDHEN and CDR2 SYDVKM. V was pared by 7 bases and J by 2 bases, with 15 bases of the junction left unmatched. This sample was included in a study of shared clonotypes between healthy human individuals. Generated by immunoSEQ multiplex PCR, the TCRdb table keeps only in-frame clones and is missing some. The sample includes 2 million or so clones, roughly 94% of them seen just once. Naive CD8 cells lacked CD45RO, underwent positive selection for CCR7 and left out terminally differentiated effector memory CD45RA+ cells.

The TCR was taken from a young man in good health. The source material was naive CD8+ T cells sorted from blood. V is TRBV28 and J is TRBJ1-1, with TRBD1 matching 11 bases. This CDR3 is CASNVRDRGVGGNTEAFF. The CDR3 nucleotides are TGTGCCAGCAACGTCCGGGACAGGGGGGTAGGCGGTAACACTGAAGCTTTCTTT.